One sample yielded the 17 T cell receptor beta chains listed below, sequenced in a study of blood T cell repertoires in COVID-19. Method: immunoSEQ multiplex PCR; TCRdb's copy keeps in-frame clones and lacks some. The sample comprises about 340,000 clones, 80% to 90% of which are singletons, and 2.5% to 3.5% rests with the top ten. The sample was peripheral blood. The receptors come from a young man with active or convalescent COVID-19.

The chain has TRBV11-3 and TRBJ1-1; D gene uncertain. CDR3 length: 10 residues. Trimming stripped 7 bases from V and 9 bases from J, with 9 bases between. Germline lookup yields CDR1 SGHNT and CDR2 YENEEA. The CDR3 region has the DNA TGTGCCAGCACCCAGACTAAAGCTTTCTTT. Translating it yields CASTQTKAFF.

The chain combines TRBV12-3 or TRBV12-4 with TRBJ1-5; no clear D gene. There are 11 residues in the CDR3. V was shortened by 1 base and J by 10 bases, with 5 bases between the two germline ends. CDR3 in DNA: TGTGCCAGCAGTTTAGTTAGCCCCCAGCATTTT. Translation gives CASSLVSPQHF.

The rearrangement joins TRBV6-5 to TRBJ1-2; D is uncertain. Germline values: CDR1 MNHEY, CDR2 SVGAGI. The length of the CDR3 is 13 residues. The V end was cut by 10 bases, the J end by 2 bases, with 14 bases between. The CDR3 sequence: CATLRDSNYGYTF. CDR3 in DNA: TGTGCCACCCTACGAGACTCAAACTATGGCTACACCTTC.

This chain joins TRBV27 and TRBJ2-3; TRBD1 matches at 11 bases. Germline V gene lookup returns CDR1 MNHEY and CDR2 SMNVEV (reference sequence). The J segment lost 6 bases and the V segment lost 4 bases, leaving 3 bases of the junction unmatched. The CDR3 loop spans 14 amino acids. The DNA for the CDR3 is TGTGCCAGCAGTTCGGACAGGGGGCTGGATACGCAGTATTTT. As protein: CASSSDRGLDTQYF.

This clone has a single count. This chain connects TRBV14 to TRBJ2-2; D is possibly TRBD1 (6 bases). Germline-derived CDR1 and CDR2 are SGHDN and FVKESK. This CDR3 region has 15 residues. Trimming cost V 8 bases and J 6 bases, with 19 bases left between them. The CDR3 bases are TGTGCCAGCTCATCCATTGGGGGACAACCCGGGGAGCTGTTTTTT. Translation gives CASSSIGGQPGELFF.

The chain has TRBV4-3 and TRBJ2-2; D call uncertain. Germline CDR1 is LGHNA and CDR2 is YSLEER. This CDR3 is 14 amino acids long. The CDR3 nucleotides read TGCACACGCCCTCCGTTCATGAACACCGGGGAGCTGTTTTTT. Translation gives CTRPPFMNTGELFF.

This chain joins TRBV7-3 and TRBJ1-6; 7 bases match TRBD1. There are 15 residues in the CDR3. CDR1 and CDR2 (germline): SGHTA, FQGTGA. V shed 3 bases and J 12 bases; nucleotides not matched to a gene: 11. CDR3 coding DNA: TGTGCCAGCAGCTTTAAACGAGGACAGGCCCGACCCCTCCACTTT. Its protein product is CASSFKRGQARPLHF.

The rearrangement links TRBV30 to TRBJ1-3, with a possible D match to TRBD1 (5 bases). Germline assignment: CDR1 GTSNPN and CDR2 SVGIG (reference sequence). V was shortened by 7 bases and J by 2 bases, with 9 bases between the two germline ends. The CDR3 spans 12 residues. The CDR3: CASRQPGNTIYF. In nucleotides, the CDR3 is TGTGCCTCCCGACAGCCTGGAAACACCATATATTTT.

The chain couples TRBV5-1 to TRBJ2-5; D possibly corresponds to TRBD1 (6 bases). CDR1 and CDR2 (germline): SGHRS, YFSETQ. V was shortened by 4 bases and J by 0 bases, with 10 bases between the two germline ends. There are 14 residues in the CDR3. The CDR3: CASSPTGHQETQYF. Written as DNA, the CDR3 is TGCGCCAGCAGCCCGACAGGTCACCAAGAGACCCAGTACTTC.

The rearrangement links TRBV24-1 to TRBJ2-1; D gene uncertain. This CDR3 is built from 15 residues. Germline CDR1 is KGHDR and CDR2 is SFDVKD. Trimming took off 3 bases at V and 0 bases at J, with 8 bases between the two ends. The CDR3 loop is CATSDVMSSYNEQFF. CDR3 DNA sequence: TGTGCCACCAGTGATGTGATGAGCTCCTACAATGAGCAGTTCTTC.

Worth noting for this clone: One end of the junction is discordant with germline, which a read error may explain. CDR3: CASSQDPPRKGENIQCF. As DNA, the CDR3 is TGTGCCAGCAGCCAAGATCCTCCCCGGAAGGGAGAAAACATTCAGTGCTTC. The rearrangement joins TRBV4-2 to TRBJ2-4; a possible D gene is TRBD2 (5 bases). CDR3 length equals 17 residues. Germline-derived CDR1 and CDR2 are LGHNA and YNFKEQ.

The chain has TRBV7-7 and TRBJ2-7, with TRBD1 matching 8 bases. There are 14 residues in the CDR3. V shed 5 bases, J shed 5 bases, and the junction held 8 bases outside the gene matches. Germline CDR1 SSHAT, CDR2 FNYEAQ (reference sequence). The chain's CDR3 is CASSHSQGAHEQYF. The CDR3 nucleotides read TGTGCCAGCAGCCATTCTCAGGGGGCGCACGAGCAGTACTTC.

The chain couples TRBV7-3 to TRBJ2-1; 7 bases fit TRBD1. CDR1 is SGHTA and CDR2 is FQGTGA in the germline V gene. The CDR3 is 13 residues long. V trimming: 5 bases; J trimming: 8 bases; junction bases outside the gene matches: 6. In DNA form, the CDR3 reads TGTGCCAGCAGCCCTAACAGGGGTCATGAGCAGTTCTTC. Translation: CASSPNRGHEQFF.

This rearrangement joins TRBV7-9 to TRBJ2-1; TRBD1 is a possible D gene (6 bases). The CDR3 totals 16 residues. V shed 1 base and J shed 4 bases, with 14 bases lying between them. CDR1 is SEHNR, CDR2 FQNEAQ, per germline (reference sequence). CDR3 DNA: TGTGCCAGCAGCTTAGACAGGGCGTATGTGTACAATGAGCAGTTCTTC. Translation gives CASSLDRAYVYNEQFF. The whole variable domain, filled in from reference TRBV7-9 and TRBJ2-1, reads DTGVSQNPRHKITKRGQNVTFRCDPISEHNRLYWYRQTLGQGPEFLTYFQNEAQLEKSRLLSDRFSAERPKGSFSTLEIQRTEQGDSAMYLCASSLDRAYVYNEQFFGPGTRLTVL.

This rearrangement joins TRBV2 to TRBJ2-7, with 12 nucleotides matching TRBD1. J gave up 3 bases and V 4 bases, and 7 bases lay outside the gene matches. CDR3 length: 16 amino acids. Looked up from germline, CDR1 is SNHLY and CDR2 is FYNNEI. The CDR3 DNA follows: TGTGCCAGCAGTGGAAGGGGACAGGGGGCCCGCTACGAGCAGTACTTC. Its protein is CASSGRGQGARYEQYF.

The V gene is TRBV4-3, the J gene TRBJ1-2, with D tentatively TRBD1 (6 bases). Trimming stripped 0 bases from V and 2 bases from J, with 13 bases between. The CDR3 runs to 16 residues. Looked up from germline, CDR1 is LGHNA and CDR2 is YSLEER. CDR3 protein: CASSQDVTGWNYGYTF. The CDR3 nucleotides read TGCGCCAGCAGCCAAGATGTTACAGGGTGGAACTATGGCTACACCTTC.

This sequence joins TRBV28 and TRBJ1-2; D ambiguous. The V gene lost 2 bases and the J gene lost 1 base, with 11 bases spanning the gap. CDR3 length equals 15 residues. Germline V lookup: CDR1 MDHEN, CDR2 SYDVKM. As DNA, the CDR3 is TGTGCCAGCAGTTTAGGTGGTGGGCGTAACTATGGCTACACCTTC. As protein: CASSLGGGRNYGYTF.